This T cell receptor (beta chain) was recovered during a study of blood T cell repertoires in COVID-19. Study-level information: T cells, B-cell-depleted T cells, or PBMCs supplied cDNA or gDNA.

The method was immunoSEQ multiplex PCR; TCRdb's version includes in-frame clones alone and lacks a portion of them. The table shows 250,000 to 300,000 clones, with under 90% occurring only once. This CDR3 spans 15 amino acids. Per the germline V gene, CDR1 is SNHLY and CDR2 is FYNNEI. J gave up 6 bases and V 6 bases, and 7 bases lay outside the gene matches. Sequenced: peripheral blood. The chain has TRBV2 and TRBJ1-5; 11 positions match TRBD1. The receptor comes from an older woman with active or convalescent COVID-19. CDR3 DNA: TGTGCCAGCAGAAAGGACAGGGGGCGAGGTCAGCCCCAGCATTTT. Amino acid sequence: CASRKDRGRGQPQHF.